The present entry profiles one TCR beta chain with its context. The antigen is not known. This sample is drawn from a study of early T cells in non-severe SARS-CoV-2 infection. Study-level information: Chains stayed unpaired after sequencing of bulk RNA from unsorted whole blood.

The CDR3 extends over 16 amino acids. The germline V gene encodes CDR1 LGHDT and CDR2 YNNKEL (reference sequence). The V end was cut by 0 bases, the J end by 7 bases, with 16 bases between. Overall study results and limits: Anti-spike CD8 specificities were favored by VDJdb matching, whose results missed private and CD4 specificities.

TCRdb itself ran the 5' RACE reads through MiXCR, one entry per CDR3 protein. The sample shows tens of thousands of distinct CDR3 sequences, about 4.7% of them seen only once. The sample comprised whole blood. This chain joins TRBV3-1 and TRBJ2-1; D gene unclear. The receptor comes from an adult who was a healthcare worker with PCR-confirmed SARS-CoV-2 infection or an uninfected control (not recorded which). The CDR3 DNA reads as TGTGCCAGCAGCCAAGAAGCCAGACTCTCGGGTAATGAGCAGTTCTTC. This encodes CASSQEARLSGNEQFF.